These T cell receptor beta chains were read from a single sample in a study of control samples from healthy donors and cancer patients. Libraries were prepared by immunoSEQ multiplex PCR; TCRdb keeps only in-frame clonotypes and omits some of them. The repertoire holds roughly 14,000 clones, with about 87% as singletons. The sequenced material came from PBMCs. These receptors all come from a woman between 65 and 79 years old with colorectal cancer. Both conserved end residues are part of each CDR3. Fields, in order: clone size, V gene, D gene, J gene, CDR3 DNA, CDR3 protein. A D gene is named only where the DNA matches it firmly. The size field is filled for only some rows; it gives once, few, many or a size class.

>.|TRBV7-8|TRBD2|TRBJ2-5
TGTGCCAGCAGCCCCCTGGGGGGCGGGGGGGCGGCGGAGACCCAGTACTTC
CASSPLGGGGAAETQYF
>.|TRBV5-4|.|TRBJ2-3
TGTGCCAGCAGCCTGGAGGTTCCTAGCACAGATACGCAGTATTTT
CASSLEVPSTDTQYF
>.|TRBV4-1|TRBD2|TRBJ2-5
TGCGCCAGCAGCCAAGACGGGCGGGAGGAGACCCAGTACTTC
CASSQDGREETQYF
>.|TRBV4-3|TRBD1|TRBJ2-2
TGCGCCAGCAGCTACGGGGCAGGGGGCACCGGGGAGCTGTTTTTT
CASSYGAGGTGELFF
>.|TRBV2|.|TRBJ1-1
TGTGCCAGCAGTCGAGGGGCCGCTAACACTGAAGCTTTCTTT
CASSRGAANTEAFF
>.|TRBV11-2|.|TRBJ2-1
TGTGCCAGCAGCTTAGGTTCCCCTCTGGCTTCCTACAATGAGCAGTTCTTC
CASSLGSPLASYNEQFF
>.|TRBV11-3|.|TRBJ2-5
TGTGCCAGCACGAGGGGGGTGACAGAGACCCAGTACTTC
CASTRGVTETQYF
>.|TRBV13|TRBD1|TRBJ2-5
TGTGCCAGCAGCTCGGCCGGGACAGGGGGACGAGAGACCCAGTACTTC
CASSSAGTGGRETQYF
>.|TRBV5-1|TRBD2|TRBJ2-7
TGCGCCAGCAGCTTGGTCGCTAGCGGGAACTACGAGCAGTACTTC
CASSLVASGNYEQYF
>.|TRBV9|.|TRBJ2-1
TGTGCCAGCAGCGTAGGCCTGAGCTCCTACAATGAGCAGTTCTTC
CASSVGLSSYNEQFF
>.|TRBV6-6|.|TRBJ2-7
TGTGCCAGCAGTTACTCTTCCTACGAGCAGTACTTC
CASSYSSYEQYF
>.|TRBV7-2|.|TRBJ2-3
TGTGCCAGCAGCTTATCGGGGGGCGTCATATCGGATACGCAGTATTTT
CASSLSGGVISDTQYF
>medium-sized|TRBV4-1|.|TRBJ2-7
TGCGCCAGCCGGCGGGAAGGGGCGTACGAGCAGTACTTC
CASRREGAYEQYF
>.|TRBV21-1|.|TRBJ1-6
TGTGCCAGCAGCCACTTAGTCGGGGGATATTCACCCCTCCACTTT
CASSHLVGGYSPLHF
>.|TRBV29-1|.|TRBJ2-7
TGCAGCGTTGACGGTGTAGGCACCAGCTCCTACGAGCAGTACTTC
CSVDGVGTSSYEQYF
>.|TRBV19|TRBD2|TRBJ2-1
TGTGCCACCCATCCCCTTGGGGGAGGGTCCTACAATGAGCAGTTCTTC
CATHPLGGGSYNEQFF